The T cell receptor beta chain under discussion was sequenced for a study of OX40 agonist ivuxolimab in advanced cancers. About the full investigation: Ivuxolimab was a fully human IgG2 agonistic monoclonal antibody targeting the costimulatory receptor OX40 (CD134). Intravenous ivuxolimab was administered to patients every 2 weeks at six dose levels: 0.01, 0.1, 0.3, 1.5, 3 and 10 mg/kg. Among the approximately 50 dose-escalation patients, around 19 had hepatocellular carcinoma, around 15 melanoma, 9 renal cell carcinoma and 9 head and neck cancer. In the dose-escalation cohort, approximately 80% of patients were male, and the mean age was roughly 60 years with a range of roughly 20 to 80. Patients were allowed to have had prior anti-PD-1, anti-PD-L1 or anti-CTLA-4 therapy, and roughly 40% of the dose-escalation patients had previously received checkpoint inhibitors. Partial responses were achieved by three dose-escalation patients, of whom one had hepatocellular carcinoma and two had cutaneous melanoma. Peripheral TCRbeta sequencing was intended to test whether TCR sequence diversity was altered and clonal T-cell expansion was caused by ivuxolimab. The monotherapy dose-escalation portion (N = 52 patients) of the phase I ivuxolimab trial is reported in the paper. Broader findings and caveats from the paper: Low levels of normalized T-cell clonal expansion were also seen in some patients who did not respond. On average, CD8+ T cells showed more expanded clones than CD4+ T cells after ivuxolimab. Antigen specificity was not determined for the clonally expanded peripheral T cells. In the 0.1-3.0 mg/kg groups, partial responders were among the patients with the lowest normalized peripheral clonal expansion, particularly in CD8+ T cells. At doses of 0.1 to 3.0 mg/kg, clonal expansion of both CD4+ and CD8+ T cells in blood was seen between baseline and week 6.

Concerning this clone itself: The antigen this receptor binds is unknown. Within one base of it there is no much larger clone, and no base qualities were kept.

Genomic DNA was isolated from the sorted cells so that the TCRbeta CDR3 region could be sequenced. The immunoSEQ Assay was used to sequence the TCRbeta CDR3 regions. TCRdb provides this immuneACCESS table in a form limited to in-frame rearrangements. Some clones are lacking; in checked studies, under half of them reflect an unresolved V gene, and why the rest are absent is not known. This sample is represented by approximately 92,000 clones; around 96% of them were singletons. The ten most abundant clones make up approximately 2% of the sample. Trimming removed 0 bases from V and 4 bases from J; the gene matches leave 2 bases unexplained. The CDR3 holds 14 amino acids from the cysteine to the phenylalanine. CDR3 DNA is the only sequence kept; it has 42 bases, read in frame from the first base. Based on the germline V gene (reference sequence), the CDR1 and CDR2 sequences are MNHNY and SVGAGI. Patients with a history of autoimmune disease or receiving systemic immunosuppression were excluded from the trial. Peripheral blood for TCR sequencing was drawn from every dose cohort at baseline, at cycle 4 day 1 and at cycle 7 day 1. Samples were obtained from an open-label, multicenter, first-in-human phase I dose-escalation trial of ivuxolimab. Adults with locally advanced or metastatic melanoma, renal cell carcinoma, hepatocellular carcinoma or head and neck squamous cell carcinoma were enrolled in the trial. Before TCR sequencing, CD4+ T cells and CD8+ T cells from peripheral blood were sorted into separate populations.

This clonotype was sampled from an adult with an advanced solid tumor such as melanoma, head and neck, liver or kidney cancer. Material: CD4+ or CD8+ T cells sorted from blood, obtained in a trial of the OX40 agonist ivuxolimab. The chain was built from TRBV6-6 and TRBJ1-2, and TRBD1 matches 7 of the central bases. The CDR3 in this case is CASSYSGQTYGYTF. The DNA sequence is given as TGTGCCAGCAGTTACTCGGGACAGACCTATGGCTACACCTTC.